This TCR beta chain is from a study of T cells after yellow fever vaccination. In this sample, this clonotype turned up a few times. Its antigen is as yet unknown. Deletions cut 6 bases from V and 2 bases from J, with 14 bases between. Germline V gives CDR1 DFQATT, CDR2 SNEGSKA (reference sequence). This CDR3 has 14 residues. 5'RACE template switching produced TCR cDNA carrying a universal primer site and UMIs. TCRdb re-analysed the 5' RACE reads in MiXCR, keeping a single row per CDR3 protein. The sample includes 610,000 or so distinct CDR3 sequences, about 12% of them seen just once. Study-wide findings and caveats: Clonotype sharing between CD4 and CD8 compartments was small. Reappearance after the booster was observed for most primary-vaccination clones (more than 95% CD4, around 90% CD8). The secondary response peaked faster, at day 5 versus 15, but was weaker.

V gene TRBV20-1 combines with J gene TRBJ2-1; D perhaps matches TRBD2 (6 bases). The receptor was derived from a man between 25 and 39 years old who received the YFV17D yellow fever vaccine. The source was PBMCs, collected on the day of the yellow fever booster vaccination. CDR3 nucleotides: TGCAGTGCCGGCCGTAGCGGCACCTACAATGAGCAGTTCTTC. It translates to CSAGRSGTYNEQFF.